What follows describes a single T cell receptor (beta chain). The data derive from a study of shared clonotypes between healthy human individuals. The table came from immunoSEQ multiplex PCR; TCRdb's copy has only in-frame clones and leaves some out. The sample yields 2 million to 2.5 million clones, 85% to 95% seen once. This clonotype originated in a man aged 18 to 30 in good health. Some clones in this sample may be carry-over from other donors' samples. Sequenced input: naive CD4+ T cells from PBMCs. Subset specified: CD45RA+ positively selected.

The CDR3: CASIGTGFSYEQYF. The CDR3 DNA sequence: TGTGCCAGCATCGGGACAGGTTTCTCCTACGAGCAGTACTTC. The chain uses TRBV6-1 and TRBJ2-7; 8 nucleotides align to TRBD1. CDR1 and CDR2 (germline): MNHNS, SASEGT. The CDR3 has 14 amino acids. The V and J ends lost 7 bases and 0 bases, in that order; junction bases with no gene match: 5.